This T cell receptor beta chain is from a study of blood T cell repertoires in COVID-19. Germline loops: CDR1 SGHTA, CDR2 FQGNSA. The ends lost 1 base at V and 5 bases at J; junction bases unmatched: 7. The CDR3 runs 16 residues. The protocol was immunoSEQ multiplex PCR, while the TCRdb copy is restricted to in-frame clones and leaves out a portion. The sample records 200,000 or so clones, about 90% being singletons. The TCR sequence derives from a man between 40 and 49 years old with active or convalescent COVID-19. Sequences were obtained from peripheral blood. The genes are TRBV7-2 and TRBJ1-4, with 7 bases lining up with TRBD1. The CDR3 region has the DNA TGTGCCAGCAGCTTAGGTTTGGTCAGGGGGAATGAAAAACTGTTTTTT. This translates into CASSLGLVRGNEKLFF.